Below are 32 T cell receptor beta chains sequenced from a single sample in a study of shared clonotypes between healthy human individuals (TCRdb year 2020). Library construction relied on the immunoSEQ multiplex PCR assay. The clones in this table, taken by TCRdb from immuneACCESS, are in-frame only. Not every clone is retained; where verified, under half of the shortfall comes from an unresolved V gene, and the cause of the rest is unknown. The sample has about 1 million clones on record, about 75% of them singletons. Approximately 1.3% of the sample is in the top ten clones. The sample consisted of memory CD4+ T cells sorted from blood. What the cell subset or site label conveys for this sample: CD45RA-negative fraction. Receptors originate from a man between 18 and 35 years old in good health.

The V gene is TRBV29-1, the J gene TRBJ2-5; 7 bases align to TRBD2. The junction had 9 bases not matched to a gene; V was cut back by 7 bases and J by 4 bases. Per the germline V gene, CDR1 is SQVTM and CDR2 is ANQGSEA. The CDR3 has 13 amino acids. The CDR3 spells CSGSTGLLETQYF. The CDR3, as DNA: TGCAGCGGATCCACGGGACTACTAGAGACCCAGTACTTC. The full variable domain, with the rest looked up from reference TRBV29-1 and TRBJ2-5, is SAVISQKPSRDICQRGTSLTIQCQVDSQVTMMFWYRQQPGQSLTLIATANQGSEATYESGFVIDKFPISRPNLTFSTLTVSNMSPEDSSIYLCSGSTGLLETQYFGPGTRLLVL.

The rearrangement links TRBV11-3 to TRBJ2-1; D gene uncertain. The CDR3 spans 15 residues. Germline V gives CDR1 SGHNT, CDR2 YENEEA. The V and J ends lost 6 bases and 7 bases respectively, with 19 bases between them. The CDR3 DNA reads TGTGCCAGCAGTTCAAAACCGGGCCCCGGGAATGAGCAGTTCTTC. Translation gives CASSSKPGPGNEQFF.

Only a few counts were recorded for this clone. This CDR3 reads CASSGDPGPRNEQFF. The CDR3 bases are TGTGCCAGCAGTGGGGACCCGGGTCCGCGAAATGAGCAGTTCTTC. The chain has TRBV2 and TRBJ2-1, with D tentatively TRBD1 or TRBD2 (5 bases each). Per the germline V gene, CDR1 is SNHLY and CDR2 is FYNNEI. V was pared by 4 bases and J by 7 bases, with 17 bases between. The CDR3 totals 15 residues.

This clone has more than one count but fewer than ten. The CDR3, as DNA: TGTGCCAGTAGACTAGACAGGGTGGGCTATGGCTACACCTTC. It specifies CASRLDRVGYGYTF. J is TRBJ1-2 and V is TRBV19, with 7 bases matching TRBD1. Looked up from germline, CDR1 is LNHDA and CDR2 is SQIVND (reference sequence). The CDR3 runs to 14 residues. V dropped 6 bases and J dropped 4; count of bases not matched to a gene: 8.

The chain joins TRBV28 to TRBJ2-7; 8 bases are shared with TRBD1. CDR1 is MDHEN, CDR2 SYDVKM, per germline. CDR3 length: 14 amino acids. The trim removed 5 bases at V and 2 bases at J, leaving 5 bases unmatched. The CDR3 region is CASSPGDRPYEQYF. The CDR3 bases are TGTGCCAGCAGTCCCGGGGACAGGCCCTACGAGCAGTACTTC.

The gene calls are TRBV6-1 and TRBJ1-1; D remains ambiguous. Germline V gives CDR1 MNHNS, CDR2 SASEGT. CDR3 size: 16 residues. The germline V and J ends were trimmed by 3 bases and 0 bases, with 14 bases remaining between them. The CDR3 sequence: CASSESTVAVNTEAFF. In DNA, the CDR3 is TGTGCCAGCAGTGAGTCCACTGTTGCGGTGAACACTGAAGCTTTCTTT.

This clone showed up just once. The J gene is TRBJ2-5, the V gene TRBV9; 12 bases match TRBD2. Germline V gene lookup returns CDR1 SGDLS and CDR2 YYNGEE. Trimming at V came to 0 bases and at J to 4 bases, leaving 7 bases not matched to a gene. This CDR3 contains 17 residues. CDR3 loop: CASSVGLAGGRTETQYF. The CDR3 DNA follows: TGTGCCAGCAGCGTAGGCCTAGCGGGGGGGCGGACAGAGACCCAGTACTTC.

This clone was counted between two and nine times. The chain carries TRBV30 and TRBJ1-3, with D possibly matching TRBD1 (5 bases). Germline CDR1 and CDR2: GTSNPN and SVGIG (reference sequence). The CDR3 length is 14 residues. V lost 3 bases and J 4 bases, leaving 13 bases between the germline ends. The CDR3 sequence is CAWSVGGTGNTIYF. In nucleotides, the CDR3 is TGTGCCTGGAGCGTGGGGGGGACGGGAAACACCATATATTTT.

V usage is TRBV28 and J usage is TRBJ2-7, with 12 bases lining up with TRBD2. The V gene's germline CDR1 is MDHEN and CDR2 SYDVKM. The CDR3 has 16 residues. V gave up 6 bases and J gave up 0 bases; unmatched junction bases: 6. CDR3 nucleotides: TGTGCCAGCAGCCGGACTAGCGGGGCCTACTCCTACGAGCAGTACTTC. This sequence encodes CASSRTSGAYSYEQYF.

As concerns this clone: Mismatch with germline at one junction end may stem from a read error. This sequence joins TRBV5-6 and TRBJ2-7; D might be TRBD1 or TRBD2, each matching 5 bases. The germline V gene encodes CDR1 SGHDT and CDR2 YYEEEE. The CDR3 totals 16 residues. CDR3 in DNA: TGTGCCAGCAGCTTCTCCCGGGACCATGACCCGTACGTGCAGTACTTC. Translation gives CASSFSRDHDPYVQYF.

The chain joins TRBV7-2 to TRBJ2-3; 8 bases match TRBD1. Germline V gene sequence: CDR1 SGHTA, CDR2 FQGNSA. The CDR3 consists of 16 residues. Trimming took 5 bases from V and 4 from J; bases not matched to a gene: 11. As DNA, the CDR3 is TGTGCCAGCAGCCAAGGGGGGCAGGGGGCGGCAGATACGCAGTATTTT. Its translation: CASSQGGQGAADTQYF.

The chain employs TRBV5-1 and TRBJ2-1; D is possibly TRBD1 or TRBD2 (5 bases each). Trimming removed 7 bases at V and 6 bases at J, with 14 bases between. Germline lookup yields CDR1 SGHRS and CDR2 YFSETQ. The CDR3 totals 13 residues. Here the CDR3 DNA reads TGCGCCAGCTTGGGCAGGGACGTCAATGAGCAGTTCTTC. Its translation: CASLGRDVNEQFF.

The chain links TRBV19 to TRBJ2-2, with D unclear. V was cut by 3 bases and J by 6 bases, with 8 bases left in between. Germline assignment: CDR1 LNHDA and CDR2 SQIVND (reference sequence). This CDR3 contains 13 residues. The CDR3 loop reads CASSMGEAGELFF. CDR3 in DNA: TGTGCCAGTAGTATGGGTGAGGCCGGGGAGCTGTTTTTT.

This chain links TRBV11-2 with TRBJ2-3; 11 nucleotides align to TRBD2. CDR3 size: 18 residues. Germline values: CDR1 SGHAT, CDR2 FQNNGV. V was clipped by 2 bases and J by 4 bases; unmatched bases: 11. The CDR3 region is CASSLRPLAGGLADTQYF. In DNA form, the CDR3 reads TGTGCCAGCAGCTTAAGACCCTTAGCGGGGGGGCTCGCAGATACGCAGTATTTT.

The rearrangement uses TRBV4-2 and TRBJ2-5, with no clear D. Trimming pared 5 bases from V and 5 bases from J, leaving 6 bases between. Germline V gene lookup returns CDR1 LGHNA and CDR2 YNFKEQ. The CDR3 runs to 11 residues. CDR3 protein: CASSARETQYF. The DNA of the CDR3 is TGTGCCAGCAGCGCCCGGGAGACCCAGTACTTC.

A word on this clone: Other DNA sequences in the sample encode the same CDR3. The chain links TRBV5-1 to TRBJ1-1; D gene unclear. With 0 bases removed from V and 1 base from J, the gap between germline ends came to 7 bases. CDR3 length: 14 residues. CDR1 and CDR2 (germline): SGHRS, YFSETQ. The CDR3 spells CASSLGAPNTEAFF. The CDR3 DNA reads as TGCGCCAGCAGCTTGGGGGCCCCGAACACTGAAGCTTTCTTT.

Many counts were recorded for this clone. The chain recombines TRBV27 with TRBJ2-6; TRBD1 agrees at 11 bases. Germline lookup yields CDR1 MNHEY and CDR2 SMNVEV (reference sequence). V dropped 7 bases and J dropped 2; count of bases not matched to a gene: 7. This CDR3 spans 17 amino acids. As DNA, the CDR3 is TGTGCCAGCACCTCGGGACAGGGGGGGCCTGGGGCCAACGTCCTGACTTTC. Encoded protein: CASTSGQGGPGANVLTF.

The chain links TRBV5-1 to TRBJ2-3; no clear D gene. Germline assignment: CDR1 SGHRS and CDR2 YFSETQ. The CDR3 sequence is 13 residues long. Trimming shortened V by 5 bases and J by 5 bases, and 12 bases separated the two germline ends. Here the CDR3 DNA reads TGCGCCAGCAGTCCCTATCCCCAAGATACGCAGTATTTT. Encoded protein: CASSPYPQDTQYF. The full variable domain, completed using reference TRBV5-1 and TRBJ2-3, is KAGVTQTPRYLIKTRGQQVTLSCSPISGHRSVSWYQQTPGQGLQFLFEYFSETQRNKGNFPGRFSGRQFSNSRSEMNVSTLELGDSALYLCASSPYPQDTQYFGPGTRLTVL.

The chain is built from TRBV9 and TRBJ2-5; maybe TRBD1 (5 bases). The length of the CDR3 is 15 residues. Trimming pared 4 bases from V and 3 bases from J, leaving 16 bases between. CDR1 and CDR2 (germline): SGDLS, YYNGEE. The CDR3 sequence: CASSTWQGNEETQYF. The CDR3 DNA reads as TGTGCCAGCAGCACCTGGCAGGGCAATGAAGAGACCCAGTACTTC. Full variable domain (outside the CDR3, taken from reference TRBV9 and TRBJ2-5): DSGVTQTPKHLITATGQRVTLRCSPRSGDLSVYWYQQSLDQGLQFLIQYYNGEERAKGNILERFSAQQFPDLHSELNLSSLELGDSALYFCASSTWQGNEETQYFGPGTRLLVL.

V is TRBV5-4 and J is TRBJ2-5; TRBD2 agrees at 8 bases. CDR1 and CDR2 (germline): SGHNT, YYREEE (reference sequence). After removal of 5 bases from V and 2 bases from J, the junction contained 5 bases not matched to a gene. CDR3 length equals 14 residues. The chain's CDR3 is CASRTGGGQETQYF. The CDR3 DNA sequence: TGTGCCAGCAGGACCGGCGGGGGGCAAGAGACCCAGTACTTC. The whole variable domain, remainder taken from reference TRBV5-4 and TRBJ2-5, is ETGVTQSPTHLIKTRGQQVTLRCSSQSGHNTVSWYQQALGQGPQFIFQYYREEENGRGNFPPRFSGLQFPNYSSELNVNALELDDSALYLCASRTGGGQETQYFGPGTRLLVL.

This clone was seen only a few times. The chain is built from TRBV27 and TRBJ2-7; 8 positions match TRBD1. Germline V gene lookup returns CDR1 MNHEY and CDR2 SMNVEV (reference sequence). Losses at the gene ends were 7 bases for V and 0 bases for J; bases not matched to a gene: 11. The CDR3 covers 16 residues. The CDR3 protein is CASTGATGTGSYEQYF. For the CDR3, the DNA is TGTGCCAGCACCGGGGCTACCGGGACAGGCTCCTACGAGCAGTACTTC.

This chain connects TRBV30 to TRBJ1-1, with a possible D match to TRBD1 (5 bases). Germline lookup yields CDR1 GTSNPN and CDR2 SVGIG (reference sequence). V was pared by 3 bases and J by 3 bases, with 11 bases between. The CDR3 is 13 amino acids. The CDR3 loop reads CAWRRDGDTEAFF. Written as DNA, the CDR3 is TGTGCCTGGAGACGGGACGGGGACACTGAAGCTTTCTTT.

The chain is built from TRBV19 and TRBJ2-2; D not certain. Germline V gene data show CDR1 as LNHDA and CDR2 as SQIVND (reference sequence). The V end lost 1 base, the J end lost 1 base, and 7 bases lay between the germline ends. This CDR3 is 15 amino acids long. The CDR3 loop is CASSIAVGNTGELFF. Here the CDR3 DNA reads TGTGCCAGTAGTATAGCTGTAGGGAACACCGGGGAGCTGTTTTTT. Combining the CDR3 with reference TRBV19 and TRBJ2-2 gives the whole variable domain DGGITQSPKYLFRKEGQNVTLSCEQNLNHDAMYWYRQDPGQGLRLIYYSQIVNDFQKGDIAEGYSVSREKKESFPLTVTSAQKNPTAFYLCASSIAVGNTGELFFGEGSRLTVL.

A remark on this clone: Distinct nucleotide sequences in the sample also encode this CDR3. The CDR3 sequence: CASSLGQGRSYEQYF. CDR3 DNA sequence: TGCGCCAGCAGCTTGGGTCAGGGGAGAAGTTACGAGCAGTACTTC. The chain links TRBV5-1 to TRBJ2-7; tentatively, D is TRBD1 (6 bases). CDR3 length: 15 amino acids. The germline gives CDR1 SGHRS, CDR2 YFSETQ. V shed 0 bases and J shed 4 bases, with 14 bases lying between them.

This sequence joins TRBV28 and TRBJ1-5; D might be TRBD1 (5 bases). Germline-derived CDR1 and CDR2 are MDHEN and SYDVKM. This CDR3 contains 16 residues. Between the trimmed V and J ends, which lost 6 bases and 6 bases, there was a span of 21 bases. The CDR3 DNA follows: TGTGCCAGCAGACTTATTGTGGCAGGTGGGGGTCAGCCCCAGCATTTT. Translated: CASRLIVAGGGQPQHF.

In DNA form, the CDR3 reads TGTGCCAGCAATTCCGGACAGGCGAGCTCCTACGAGCAGTACTTC. Amino acids: CASNSGQASSYEQYF. This chain links TRBV28 with TRBJ2-7, with 7 bases that match TRBD1. V trimming: 7 bases; J trimming: 0 bases; junction bases outside the gene matches: 9. In germline, CDR1 is MDHEN, CDR2 SYDVKM. The CDR3 covers 15 residues.

Many counts were recorded for this clone. The V and J genes are TRBV5-1 and TRBJ1-2, with TRBD1 identical over 10 bases. Germline CDR1 reads SGHRS; CDR2 reads YFSETQ. This CDR3 region has 13 residues. The V gene end was trimmed by 7 bases and the J gene end by 4 bases; junction bases not matched to a gene: 4. The CDR3 DNA sequence: TGCGCCAGCGGCCGGGACAGGGGCTATGGCTACACCTTC. This codes for CASGRDRGYGYTF.

This clone was found many times. This rearrangement joins TRBV14 to TRBJ1-1; 10 positions agree with TRBD1. This CDR3 has 14 residues. J was trimmed by 5 bases and V by 6 bases; bases with no gene match: 6. The germline V gene has CDR1 SGHDN and CDR2 FVKESK. The CDR3 nucleotides are TGTGCCAGCAGGGGGACAGGGGAGGGGACTGAAGCTTTCTTT. It specifies CASRGTGEGTEAFF. Based on the CDR3 plus reference TRBV14 and TRBJ1-1, the full variable domain is EAGVTQFPSHSVIEKGQTVTLRCDPISGHDNLYWYRRVMGKEIKFLLHFVKESKQDESGMPNNRFLAERTGGTYSTLKVQPAELEDSGVYFCASRGTGEGTEAFFGQGTRLTVV.

The chain recombines TRBV15 with TRBJ2-3; 8 bases line up with TRBD1. Germline assignment: CDR1 LNHNV and CDR2 YYDKDF (reference sequence). V dropped 3 bases and J dropped 2; count of bases not matched to a gene: 10. There are 17 residues in the CDR3. CDR3 nucleotides: TGTGCCACCAGCAGGGGACTCCTGGACAGGGCCACAGATACGCAGTATTTT. Translation: CATSRGLLDRATDTQYF.

The sample holds many counts of this clone. The rearrangement links TRBV6-5 to TRBJ1-2, with a weak D call TRBD1 (6 bases). CDR1 and CDR2 from the germline V gene are MNHEY and SVGAGI. V was clipped by 6 bases and J by 8 bases, with 16 bases between them. The CDR3 length is 13 residues. The CDR3 loop is CASRPYREKGYTF. Written as DNA, the CDR3 is TGTGCCAGCAGACCCTACAGGGAAAAGGGCTACACCTTC.

The chain has TRBV6-5 and TRBJ2-7; the D gene is possibly TRBD1 (6 bases). The CDR3 sequence is 13 residues long. Trimming left V 5 bases short and J 7 bases short, with 15 bases between. The germline V gene has CDR1 MNHEY and CDR2 SVGAGI. Here the CDR3 DNA reads TGTGCCAGCAGTCGACAGGCCCCTGGAGAGCAGTACTTC. Amino acids: CASSRQAPGEQYF.

Written as DNA, the CDR3 is TGCGCCAGCAGCCAAGTATCAGGGGGGGAAAAACTGTTTTTT. Translated: CASSQVSGGEKLFF. The chain employs TRBV4-1 and TRBJ1-4, with 7 bases aligning to TRBD1. Germline loops: CDR1 MGHRA, CDR2 YSYEKL. The CDR3 spans 14 residues. V shed 1 base and J 8 bases; nucleotides not matched to a gene: 4.